The next 5 T cell receptor beta chains were all read from a single sample in a study of beta chain features in type 1 diabetes. Reverse transcribing all isolated RNA meant expressed TCRB transcripts were sequenced. The protocol was immunoSEQ multiplex PCR, while the TCRdb copy is restricted to in-frame clones and leaves out a portion. The sample has some 400,000 clones, more than 12% seen once. Sequenced: naive CD4+ T cells from blood. The receptors shown here come from a woman aged 18-29 years in good health.

This clone has only a few counts. The chain uses TRBV30 and TRBJ1-2; D possibly corresponds to TRBD1 (6 bases). The CDR3 runs 13 residues. With 3 bases removed from V and 0 bases from J, the gap between germline ends came to 8 bases. Per germline, CDR1 GTSNPN and CDR2 SVGIG (reference sequence). CDR3 DNA sequence: TGTGCCTGGAGGGACAGCCCTAACTATGGCTACACCTTC. Translation: CAWRDSPNYGYTF.

This clone appeared a few times. This chain connects TRBV28 to TRBJ2-1; 11 bases line up with TRBD2. CDR3 length: 15 amino acids. The V gene's germline CDR1 is MDHEN and CDR2 SYDVKM. V trimming: 3 bases; J trimming: 4 bases; junction bases outside the gene matches: 2. CDR3: CASSLGTSGYNEQFF. CDR3 in DNA: TGTGCCAGCAGTTTGGGGACTAGCGGTTACAATGAGCAGTTCTTC.

This clone was detected only a few times. Here the CDR3 reads CSVRGNLQETQYF. CDR3 nucleotide sequence: TGCAGCGTGAGAGGGAACCTCCAAGAGACCCAGTACTTC. This chain connects TRBV29-1 to TRBJ2-5, with D maybe TRBD2 (5 bases). There are 13 residues in the CDR3. Trimming took off 6 bases at V and 1 base at J, with 12 bases between the two ends. Germline values: CDR1 SQVTM, CDR2 ANQGSEA.

The V call is TRBV4-2, the J call TRBJ2-7; a possible D gene is TRBD2 (6 bases). The CDR3 totals 14 residues. Germline V gene lookup returns CDR1 LGHNA and CDR2 YNFKEQ. Trimming shortened V by 3 bases and J by 2 bases, and 11 bases separated the two germline ends. CDR3 nucleotide sequence: TGTGCCAGCAGCCAGATAGCGGAACCCTACGAGCAGTACTTC. It yields the protein CASSQIAEPYEQYF.

In this sample, this clone turned up a few times. J is TRBJ1-5 and V is TRBV4-1; possibly TRBD1 for D (6 bases). The V and J ends lost 4 bases and 0 bases respectively, with 16 bases between them. CDR3 length: 17 residues. Germline CDR1 reads MGHRA; CDR2 reads YSYEKL. CDR3 in amino acids: CASSPRTDRYSNQPQHF. The CDR3 region has the DNA TGCGCCAGCAGCCCCCGGACAGATAGATATAGCAATCAGCCCCAGCATTTT.